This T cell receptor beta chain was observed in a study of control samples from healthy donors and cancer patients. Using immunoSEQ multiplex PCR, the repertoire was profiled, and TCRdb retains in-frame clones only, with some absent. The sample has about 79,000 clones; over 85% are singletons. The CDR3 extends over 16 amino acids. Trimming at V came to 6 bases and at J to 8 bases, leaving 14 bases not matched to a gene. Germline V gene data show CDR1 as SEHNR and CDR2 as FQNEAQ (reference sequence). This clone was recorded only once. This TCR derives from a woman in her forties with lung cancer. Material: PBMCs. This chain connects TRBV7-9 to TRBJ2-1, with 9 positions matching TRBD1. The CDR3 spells CASSPPLGTGTDEQFF. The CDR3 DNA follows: TGTGCCAGCAGTCCTCCTTTGGGGACAGGGACGGATGAGCAGTTCTTC.